This TCR beta chain came from a study of shared clonotypes between healthy human individuals. Broader study findings: The rarefaction results pointed to incomplete sorted-subset sequencing despite large depth.

Only CD45RO-negative cells positively selected for CCR7 counted as naive CD8 cells, so terminally differentiated effector memory CD45RA+ cells were excluded. About this clone: Its antigen is undetermined.

V was shortened by 0 bases and J by 5 bases, with 19 bases between the two germline ends. Germline lookup yields CDR1 SGHRS and CDR2 YFSETQ. This CDR3 has 17 residues. Sequencing used immunoSEQ multiplex PCR; TCRdb keeps in-frame clones, though not all of them. Found here are about 820,000 clones, around 93% of them singletons; the top ten hold around 24%. Sample: naive CD8+ T cells sorted from blood. The source is a man aged 30 to 45 in good health. This sequence joins TRBV5-1 and TRBJ2-3, with a tentative D call TRBD1 (6 bases). For the CDR3, the DNA is TGCGCCAGCAGCTTGGACCCGACTGGGGGCGGCGGAGATACGCAGTATTTT. Its translation: CASSLDPTGGGGDTQYF.